The entry below gives a single T cell receptor beta chain sequence along with its context. Germline values: CDR1 SGHTA, CDR2 FQGNSA. This CDR3 is 14 amino acids long. V dropped 1 base and J dropped 5 bases, with 11 bases sitting between them. This sample is drawn from a study of OX40 agonist ivuxolimab in advanced cancers. Data came from immunoSEQ multiplex PCR; TCRdb stores just in-frame clones and leaves some out. The repertoire consists of about 78,000 clones, with around 82% occurring once and the leading ten covering approximately 2.1%. The chain combines TRBV7-2 with TRBJ2-5; D is possibly TRBD1 or TRBD2 (6 bases each). This TCR was sampled from an adult with an advanced solid tumor such as melanoma, head and neck, liver or kidney cancer. The starting material was CD4+ or CD8+ T cells sorted from blood, obtained in a trial of the OX40 agonist ivuxolimab. The CDR3 sequence: CASSLEPGAETQYF. In DNA form, the CDR3 reads TGTGCCAGCAGCTTAGAACCGGGGGCGGAGACCCAGTACTTC. Complete variable domain (other parts from reference TRBV7-2 and TRBJ2-5): GAGVSQSPSNKVTEKGKDVELRCDPISGHTALYWYRQSLGQGLEFLIYFQGNSAPDKSGLPSDRFSAERTGGSVSTLTIQRTQQEDSAVYLCASSLEPGAETQYFGPGTRLLVL.